This T cell receptor (beta chain) was obtained from a study of blood T cell repertoires in COVID-19. Whole-study context: PBMCs, B-cell-depleted T cells, or T cells provided the cDNA or gDNA that made up the material.

Data came from immunoSEQ multiplex PCR; TCRdb stores just in-frame clones and leaves some out. In the table there are around 150,000 clones, around 86% of which are singletons. V was clipped by 3 bases and J by 1 base, with 3 bases between them. The germline CDR1 and CDR2 sequences are GTSNPN and SVGIG (reference sequence). This CDR3 has 11 amino acids. The sample taken for sequencing was peripheral blood. The V call is TRBV30, the J call TRBJ1-2, with no clear D. The source of this sequence is a man younger than 35 with acute or convalescent COVID-19. CDR3 DNA sequence: TGTGCCTGGAGCATTAACTATGGCTACACCTTC. It codes for CAWSINYGYTF.